The rows below give T cell receptor beta chains drawn from one sample of a study of blood T cells in healthy people across ages. A single record per CDR3 protein comes from TCRdb applying MiXCR to the 5' RACE reads. This sample carries 1.4 million to 1.5 million distinct CDR3 sequences, roughly 40% of them seen once, and the ten largest clones take under 8%. The sample was blood. The receptors were sampled from a woman between 18 and 29 years old in good health. Each CDR3 is given with its conserved first and last residue. D genes are given only for firm matches. Not every row has a clone size; where given, it reads once, few, many or a size class.

CDR3 DNA,CDR3 protein,J gene,V gene,clone size,D gene,CDR3 length
TGTGCCATCAGTCCGACAGGTTACAATGAGCAGTTCTTC,CAISPTGYNEQFF,TRBJ2-1,TRBV6-5,NA,NA,13
TGTGCCTGGAGGGGGGACAGCTACACTGAAGCTTTCTTT,CAWRGDSYTEAFF,TRBJ1-1,TRBV30,NA,TRBD1,13
TGTGCCTGGAGTGGGAGCAGCGGGACGCAGTATTTT,CAWSGSSGTQYF,TRBJ2-3,TRBV30,NA,NA,12
TGTGCCAGCAGTCGTGGTCGAGGGGGCGCTTCGACAGATACGCAGTATTTT,CASSRGRGGASTDTQYF,TRBJ2-3,TRBV2,NA,TRBD1,17
TGCAGTGCTAGAGCTGGGCAGAACACCGGGGAGCTGTTTTTT,CSARAGQNTGELFF,TRBJ2-2,TRBV20-1,many,NA,14
TGTGCCAGTCGGACGGCTTATAGCAATCAGCCCCAGCATTTT,CASRTAYSNQPQHF,TRBJ1-5,TRBV9,NA,NA,14
TGTGCCAGCAGCATGGGGGGGGGAGGGGACACTGAAGCTTTCTTT,CASSMGGGGDTEAFF,TRBJ1-1,TRBV7-9,NA,NA,15
TGTGCCATCCGAGAGAATCCGGGACAGAGGACCGGGGAGCTGTTTTTT,CAIRENPGQRTGELFF,TRBJ2-2,TRBV10-3,NA,TRBD1,16
TGTGCCAGCAGCCAAGTTATCAATGAGCAGTTCTTC,CASSQVINEQFF,TRBJ2-1,TRBV3-1,few,NA,12
TGCAGTGGTTTAAGCGGGCAGGGAAGGAACTTGGGGGTATACAATGAGCAGTTCTTC,CSGLSGQGRNLGVYNEQFF,TRBJ2-1,TRBV20-1,once,NA,19
TGCGCCAGCAGCCAATTGACCCCTACTGAGCAGTACTTC,CASSQLTPTEQYF,TRBJ2-5,TRBV4-1,once,NA,13
TGCAGTGCTAGAGACATAAACAGGGACACTGAAGCTTTCTTT,CSARDINRDTEAFF,TRBJ1-1,TRBV20-1,NA,NA,14
TGCAGTGCTAGACATACTAGCGGCCACTCCTACGAGCAGTACTTC,CSARHTSGHSYEQYF,TRBJ2-7,TRBV20-1,once,TRBD2,15
TGCAGTGCTAGAGATCCCGGGGACGCTGAGCAGTTCTTC,CSARDPGDAEQFF,TRBJ2-1,TRBV20-1,few,NA,13
TGTGCCATCAGAAGACTAGCGGGAGGCAATGAGCAGTTCTTC,CAIRRLAGGNEQFF,TRBJ2-1,TRBV10-3,NA,TRBD2,14
TGCAGCGTTCAGACTAGCGGGGGAAAGTCCTACAATGAGCAGTACTTC,CSVQTSGGKSYNEQYF,TRBJ2-7,TRBV29-1,NA,TRBD2,16